The T cell receptor (beta chain) under discussion was sequenced for a study of T cell responses to AZD1222 COVID-19 vaccine. Study results and limitations: Spike-specific TCR breadth and depth both grew after two AZD1222 doses. Recipients of AZD1222 seropositive at baseline numbered only 5 to 7.

The protocol was immunoSEQ multiplex PCR, while the TCRdb copy is restricted to in-frame clones and leaves out a portion. The table has over 200,000 clones, 94% seen once. About this clone itself: Its antigen is not known.

Germline V CDR1 and CDR2: SEHNR, FQNEAQ (reference sequence). CDR3 length: 16 amino acids. Unmatched junction bases numbered 5, after V lost 0 bases and J lost 1 base. The chain uses TRBV7-9 and TRBJ1-1; 7 nucleotides line up with TRBD1. Source: peripheral blood, taken 28 days after the second dose of the MenACWY control vaccine. This clonotype was obtained from an adult who received the MenACWY meningococcal vaccine as a control. CDR3 amino acids: CASSLAGGARNTEAFF. The CDR3 region has the DNA TGTGCCAGCAGCTTAGCAGGGGGCGCGAGGAACACTGAAGCTTTCTTT.